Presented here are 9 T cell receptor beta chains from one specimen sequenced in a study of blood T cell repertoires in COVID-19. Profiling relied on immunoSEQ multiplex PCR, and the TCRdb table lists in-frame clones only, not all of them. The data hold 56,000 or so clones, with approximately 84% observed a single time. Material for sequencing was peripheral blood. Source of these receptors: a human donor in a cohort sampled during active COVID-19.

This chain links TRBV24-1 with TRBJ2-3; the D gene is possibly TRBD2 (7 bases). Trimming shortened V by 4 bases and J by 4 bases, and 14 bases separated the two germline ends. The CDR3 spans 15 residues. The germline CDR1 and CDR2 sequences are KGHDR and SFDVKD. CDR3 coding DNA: TGTGCCACCAGTGACGGTGGGGGGGCCCCAGATACGCAGTATTTT. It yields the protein CATSDGGGAPDTQYF.

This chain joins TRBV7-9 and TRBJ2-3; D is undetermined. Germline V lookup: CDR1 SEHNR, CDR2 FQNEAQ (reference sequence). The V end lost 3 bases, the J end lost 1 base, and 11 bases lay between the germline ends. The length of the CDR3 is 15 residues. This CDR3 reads CASSFRVRGTDTQYF. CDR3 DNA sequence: TGTGCCAGCAGCTTCCGGGTCCGCGGCACAGATACGCAGTATTTT. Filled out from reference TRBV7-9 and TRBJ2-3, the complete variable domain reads DTGVSQNPRHKITKRGQNVTFRCDPISEHNRLYWYRQTLGQGPEFLTYFQNEAQLEKSRLLSDRFSAERPKGSFSTLEIQRTEQGDSAMYLCASSFRVRGTDTQYFGPGTRLTVL.

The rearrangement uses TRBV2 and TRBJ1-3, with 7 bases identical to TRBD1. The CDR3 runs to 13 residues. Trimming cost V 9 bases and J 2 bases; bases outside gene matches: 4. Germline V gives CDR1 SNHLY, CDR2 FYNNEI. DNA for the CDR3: TGTGCCAGTACAGGGGTCCCTGGAAACACCATATATTTT. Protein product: CASTGVPGNTIYF. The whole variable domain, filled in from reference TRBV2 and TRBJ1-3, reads EPEVTQTPSHQVTQMGQEVILRCVPISNHLYFYWYRQILGQKVEFLVSFYNNEISEKSEIFDDQFSVERPDGSNFTLKIRSTKLEDSAMYFCASTGVPGNTIYFGEGSWLTVV.

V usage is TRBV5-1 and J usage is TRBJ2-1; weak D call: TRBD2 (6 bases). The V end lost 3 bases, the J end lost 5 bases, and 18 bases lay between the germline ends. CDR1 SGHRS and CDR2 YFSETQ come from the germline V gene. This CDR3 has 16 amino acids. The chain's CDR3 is CASSWSGGTGDNEQFF. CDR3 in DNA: TGCGCCAGCAGCTGGTCCGGAGGCACGGGAGACAATGAGCAGTTCTTC. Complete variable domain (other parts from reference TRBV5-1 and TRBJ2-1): KAGVTQTPRYLIKTRGQQVTLSCSPISGHRSVSWYQQTPGQGLQFLFEYFSETQRNKGNFPGRFSGRQFSNSRSEMNVSTLELGDSALYLCASSWSGGTGDNEQFFGPGTRLTVL.

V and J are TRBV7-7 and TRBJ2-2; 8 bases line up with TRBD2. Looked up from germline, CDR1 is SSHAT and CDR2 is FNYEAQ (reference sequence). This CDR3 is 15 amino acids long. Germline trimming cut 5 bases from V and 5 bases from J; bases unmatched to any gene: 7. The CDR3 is CASSPLSSGTGELFF. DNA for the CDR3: TGTGCCAGCAGCCCTCTGTCTAGCGGGACCGGGGAGCTGTTTTTT.

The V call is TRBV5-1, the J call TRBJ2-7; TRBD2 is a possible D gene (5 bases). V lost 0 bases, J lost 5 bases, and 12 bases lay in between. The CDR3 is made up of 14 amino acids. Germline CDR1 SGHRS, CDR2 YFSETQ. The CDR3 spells CASSLAHGGDEQYF. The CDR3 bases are TGCGCCAGCAGCTTGGCCCACGGAGGCGACGAGCAGTACTTC.

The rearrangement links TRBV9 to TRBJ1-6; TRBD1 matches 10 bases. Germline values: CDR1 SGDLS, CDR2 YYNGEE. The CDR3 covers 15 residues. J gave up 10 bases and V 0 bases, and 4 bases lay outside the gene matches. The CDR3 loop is CASSVGDRGRSPLHF. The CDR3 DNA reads TGTGCCAGCAGCGTAGGGGACAGGGGACGGTCACCCCTCCACTTT.

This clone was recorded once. In nucleotides, the CDR3 is TGTGCCAGCTCACCACCGAATAGCGGGGGACGAGAGACCCAGTACTTC. Translating it yields CASSPPNSGGRETQYF. The chain has TRBV18 and TRBJ2-5, with 9 positions matching TRBD2. CDR1 is KGHSH and CDR2 is LQKENI in the germline V gene. The length of the CDR3 is 16 residues. V gave up 0 bases and J gave up 4 bases; unmatched junction bases: 6.

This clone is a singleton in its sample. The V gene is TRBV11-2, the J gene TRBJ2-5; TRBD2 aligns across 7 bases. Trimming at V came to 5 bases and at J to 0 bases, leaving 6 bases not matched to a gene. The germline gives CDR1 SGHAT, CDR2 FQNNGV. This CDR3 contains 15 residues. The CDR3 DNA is TGTGCCAGCAGCCGCACCGGGACTAACCAAGAGACCCAGTACTTC. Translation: CASSRTGTNQETQYF. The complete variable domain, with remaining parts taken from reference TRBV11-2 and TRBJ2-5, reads EAGVAQSPRYKIIEKRQSVAFWCNPISGHATLYWYQQILGQGPKLLIQFQNNGVVDDSQLPKDRFSAERLKGVDSTLKIQPAKLEDSAVYLCASSRTGTNQETQYFGPGTRLLVL.